Shown below are 20 T cell receptor beta chains from a single sample sequenced in a study of identical twins. TCRdb recomputed calls from the 5' RACE reads with MiXCR, one row per CDR3 protein. In the table there are over 550,000 distinct CDR3 sequences, about 7% of which are singletons. The same sample was also used in a study of yellow fever vaccine responses in identical twins.

Sequenced material: PBMCs. Receptor source: a young woman in good health.

This clonotype showed up many times. This chain connects TRBV20-1 to TRBJ2-1; TRBD2 matches at 8 bases. The CDR3 runs to 14 residues. Per the germline V gene, CDR1 is DFQATT and CDR2 is SNEGSKA (reference sequence). The V segment lost 4 bases and the J segment 3 bases; nucleotides outside the gene matches: 5. The chain's CDR3 is CSAKIAGHYNEQFF. The DNA of the CDR3 is TGCAGTGCTAAGATAGCGGGGCACTACAATGAGCAGTTCTTC.

Ten or more counts support this clonotype. The V and J genes are TRBV15 and TRBJ2-5; the match to TRBD1 covers 7 bases. J was trimmed by 3 bases and V by 2 bases; bases with no gene match: 3. The CDR3 extends over 14 amino acids. Germline CDR1 and CDR2: LNHNV and YYDKDF (reference sequence). The CDR3 region is CATSRQGEEETQYF. The CDR3 region has the DNA TGTGCCACCAGCAGACAGGGGGAAGAAGAGACCCAGTACTTC.

The genes are TRBV29-1 and TRBJ1-1; 11 nucleotides agree with TRBD1. Trimming took 4 bases from V and 4 from J; bases not matched to a gene: 8. The CDR3 extends over 15 amino acids. CDR1 and CDR2 (germline): SQVTM, ANQGSEA. The CDR3 protein is CSVALGQGATTEAFF. Here the CDR3 DNA reads TGCAGCGTTGCCCTCGGACAGGGGGCGACCACTGAAGCTTTCTTT.

A few counts support this clonotype. The genes are TRBV20-1 and TRBJ1-5; 10 positions agree with TRBD1. The CDR3 consists of 17 residues. The germline V gene encodes CDR1 DFQATT and CDR2 SNEGSKA (reference sequence). V lost 0 bases and J lost 0; bases outside the gene matches: 5. CDR3 loop: CSARDDRGPYSNQPQHF. The CDR3 nucleotides read TGCAGTGCTAGAGATGACAGGGGGCCTTATAGCAATCAGCCCCAGCATTTT.

Many counts were recorded for this clonotype. The V and J genes are TRBV12-3 or TRBV12-4 and TRBJ1-3; D is unclear. V was clipped by 5 bases and J by 4 bases, with 6 bases between them. This CDR3 is built from 12 residues. CDR3 bases: TGTGCCAGCAGTCCCCCCGGAAACACCATATATTTT. It translates to CASSPPGNTIYF.

This clonotype was counted only a few times. This chain links TRBV10-2 with TRBJ2-2, with 7 bases matching TRBD2. Germline assignment: CDR1 WSHSY and CDR2 SAAADI. V was clipped by 8 bases and J by 4 bases; unmatched bases: 13. This CDR3 is 16 amino acids long. CDR3 residues: CASGSRGVFITGELFF. The CDR3 DNA follows: TGCGCCAGCGGATCTCGGGGGGTTTTTATCACCGGGGAGCTGTTTTTT.

This clonotype was found a few times. The genes are TRBV15 and TRBJ2-7; D unresolved. There are 13 residues in the CDR3. CDR1 is LNHNV, CDR2 YYDKDF, per germline (reference sequence). The V end was cut by 0 bases, the J end by 3 bases, with 6 bases between. As DNA, the CDR3 is TGTGCCACCAGCAGAGACGTACTCTACGAGCAGTACTTC. This translates into CATSRDVLYEQYF.

Only a few counts were recorded for this clonotype. The chain recombines TRBV7-6 with TRBJ1-2; 7 bases match TRBD1. This CDR3 spans 15 amino acids. Losses at the gene ends were 0 bases for V and 5 bases for J; bases not matched to a gene: 6. Per germline, CDR1 SGHVS and CDR2 FNYEAQ. The CDR3 DNA follows: TGTGCCAGCAGCTTAGCGGAGGGGGCGGATTATGGCTACACCTTC. Its protein is CASSLAEGADYGYTF.

This chain joins TRBV7-2 and TRBJ2-2, with unresolved D. CDR3 length equals 14 residues. V was pared by 4 bases and J by 10 bases, with 16 bases between. In germline, CDR1 is SGHTA, CDR2 FQGNSA. CDR3 DNA: TGTGCCAGCAGCTCCCCTCCTCTAGGTTTGGAGCTGTTTTTT. Translated: CASSSPPLGLELFF. Together with reference TRBV7-2 and TRBJ2-2, the CDR3 gives the full variable domain: GAGVSQSPSNKVTEKGKDVELRCDPISGHTALYWYRQSLGQGLEFLIYFQGNSAPDKSGLPSDRFSAERTGGSVSTLTIQRTQQEDSAVYLCASSSPPLGLELFFGEGSRLTVL.

This clonotype occurred many times. The chain combines TRBV12-5 with TRBJ2-5; the D gene is possibly TRBD2 (5 bases). This CDR3 spans 16 amino acids. CDR1 and CDR2 (germline): LGHNT, FRNRAP. V was pared by 1 base and J by 0 bases, with 12 bases between. CDR3 region: CASGLGLPSNQETQYF. CDR3 in DNA: TGTGCTAGTGGTTTGGGGTTACCTAGCAACCAAGAGACCCAGTACTTC. The full variable domain, with the rest looked up from reference TRBV12-5 and TRBJ2-5, is DARVTQTPRHKVTEMGQEVTMRCQPILGHNTVFWYRQTMMQGLELLAYFRNRAPLDDSGMPKDRFSAEMPDATLATLKIQPSEPRDSAVYFCASGLGLPSNQETQYFGPGTRLLVL.

This clonotype was seen many times. The chain is built from TRBV29-1 and TRBJ2-1; 9 bases map to TRBD2. CDR3 length: 14 amino acids. In germline, CDR1 is SQVTM, CDR2 ANQGSEA. Germline trimming cut 3 bases from V and 4 bases from J; bases unmatched to any gene: 4. CDR3 coding DNA: TGCAGCGTTGAGTTGCGGGAGGGATACAATGAGCAGTTCTTC. Its translation is CSVELREGYNEQFF.

This sequence joins TRBV12-3 or TRBV12-4 and TRBJ2-3; D is ambiguous. The ends were cut back, 6 bases at V and 0 bases at J, with 10 bases in the middle. This CDR3 comprises 14 residues. CDR3 in amino acids: CASSPSASTDTQYF. CDR3 in DNA: TGTGCCAGCAGCCCTTCGGCAAGCACAGATACGCAGTATTTT.

In its sample, this clonotype was seen many times. This chain joins TRBV29-1 and TRBJ2-3; unclear D gene. Germline lookup yields CDR1 SQVTM and CDR2 ANQGSEA. This CDR3 has 12 residues. V lost 4 bases and J 5 bases, leaving 10 bases between the germline ends. The CDR3 loop is CSVGSRGDTQYF. The CDR3, as DNA: TGCAGCGTTGGGTCCCGTGGAGATACGCAGTATTTT.

Many counts were recorded for this clonotype. The chain combines TRBV20-1 with TRBJ2-2, with 14 nucleotides matching TRBD2. The V gene end was trimmed by 6 bases and the J gene end by 3 bases; junction bases not matched to a gene: 18. The germline V gene has CDR1 DFQATT and CDR2 SNEGSKA (reference sequence). CDR3 length equals 20 residues. The CDR3 nucleotides read TGCAGTGCCTTAACCTCCGGGACTAGCGGGGGCCCGTACGACACCGGGGAGCTGTTTTTT. Protein: CSALTSGTSGGPYDTGELFF.

V gene TRBV28 combines with J gene TRBJ2-1; maybe TRBD2 (6 bases). Deletions cut 6 bases from V and 7 bases from J, with 13 bases between. The CDR3 sequence is 13 residues long. The germline gives CDR1 MDHEN, CDR2 SYDVKM. Here the CDR3 DNA reads TGTGCCAGCAGGCTAACTAGCAGGAATGAGCAGTTCTTC. It specifies CASRLTSRNEQFF.

This clonotype was detected ten times or more. V and J are TRBV28 and TRBJ2-3; a possible D gene is TRBD2 (5 bases). CDR1 and CDR2 (germline): MDHEN, SYDVKM. The CDR3 length is 15 residues. V shed 5 bases and J shed 2 bases, with 14 bases lying between them. CDR3 amino acids: CASSTERHFTDTQYF. The CDR3 DNA follows: TGTGCCAGCAGTACCGAGCGGCATTTCACAGATACGCAGTATTTT.

Note on this clonotype: A read error may be the cause here, since a much bigger clone is one base away. V is TRBV12-3 or TRBV12-4 and J is TRBJ2-3; 14 positions agree with TRBD2. This CDR3 has 14 residues. CDR3 protein: CGSRTSGRTDTQYF. DNA for the CDR3: TGTGGCAGCAGGACTAGCGGGAGGACAGATACGCAGTATTTT.

This clonotype has a handful of counts. The chain combines TRBV27 with TRBJ2-2, with D perhaps TRBD1 or TRBD2 (5 bases each). The CDR3 contains 14 residues. Trimming shortened V by 1 base and J by 8 bases, and 11 bases separated the two germline ends. Germline CDR1 MNHEY, CDR2 SMNVEV (reference sequence). DNA for the CDR3: TGTGCCAGCAGTTTATGGGACGACCTAGGGGAGCTGTTTTTT. As protein: CASSLWDDLGELFF.

This clonotype was seen ten or more times. The rearrangement links TRBV27 to TRBJ1-2; TRBD1 might be the D (5 bases). With 3 bases removed from V and 2 bases from J, the gap between germline ends came to 10 bases. Germline assignment: CDR1 MNHEY and CDR2 SMNVEV (reference sequence). This CDR3 has 14 residues. CDR3 bases: TGTGCCAGCAGTTTTGGGGCGGGAAACTATGGCTACACCTTC. It is translated as CASSFGAGNYGYTF.

At least ten counts were recorded for this clonotype. The chain links TRBV5-8 to TRBJ1-2, with 7 positions matching TRBD1. CDR3 length: 15 amino acids. Germline V gives CDR1 SGHTS, CDR2 YDEGEE. The V and J ends lost 4 bases and 8 bases, in that order; junction bases with no gene match: 14. The chain's CDR3 is CASSQGWGQIHGYTF. The CDR3 nucleotides read TGTGCCAGCAGCCAGGGATGGGGACAGATACACGGCTACACCTTC. Combining the CDR3 with reference TRBV5-8 and TRBJ1-2 gives the whole variable domain EAGVTQSPTHLIKTRGQQATLRCSPISGHTSVYWYQQALGLGLQFLLWYDEGEERNRGNFPPRFSGRQFPNYSSELNVNALELEDSALYLCASSQGWGQIHGYTFGSGTRLTVV.